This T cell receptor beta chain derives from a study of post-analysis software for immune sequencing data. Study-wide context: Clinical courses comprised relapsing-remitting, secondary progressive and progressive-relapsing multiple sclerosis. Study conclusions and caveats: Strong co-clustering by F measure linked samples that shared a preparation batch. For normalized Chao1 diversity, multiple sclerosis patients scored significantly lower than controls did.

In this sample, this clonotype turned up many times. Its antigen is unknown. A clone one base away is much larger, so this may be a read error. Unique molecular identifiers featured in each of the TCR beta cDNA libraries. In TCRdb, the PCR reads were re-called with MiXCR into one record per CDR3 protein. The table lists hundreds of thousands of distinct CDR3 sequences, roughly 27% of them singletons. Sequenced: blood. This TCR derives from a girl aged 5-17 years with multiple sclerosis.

CDR3 bases: TGCGCCAGCAGTTCTGGGAGTGGAGATACGCAGTATTTT. It yields the protein CASSSGSGDTQYF. This chain links TRBV5-1 with TRBJ2-3, with a weak D call TRBD2 (5 bases). The CDR3 runs to 13 residues. Between the trimmed V and J ends, which lost 5 bases and 5 bases, there was a span of 12 bases. Germline V gene lookup returns CDR1 SGHRS and CDR2 YFSETQ.